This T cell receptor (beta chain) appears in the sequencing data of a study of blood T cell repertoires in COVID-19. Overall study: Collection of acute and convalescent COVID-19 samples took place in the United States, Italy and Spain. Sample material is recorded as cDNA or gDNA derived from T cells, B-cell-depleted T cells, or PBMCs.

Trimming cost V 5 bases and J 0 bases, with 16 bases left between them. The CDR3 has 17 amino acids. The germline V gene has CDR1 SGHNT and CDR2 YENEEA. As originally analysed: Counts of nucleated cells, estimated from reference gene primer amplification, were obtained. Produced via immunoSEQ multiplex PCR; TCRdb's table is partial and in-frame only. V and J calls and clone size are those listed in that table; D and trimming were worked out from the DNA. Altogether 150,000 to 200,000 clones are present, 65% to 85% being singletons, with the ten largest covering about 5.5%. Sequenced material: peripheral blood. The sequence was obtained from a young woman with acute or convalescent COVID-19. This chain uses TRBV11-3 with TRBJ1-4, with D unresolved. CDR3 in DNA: TGTGCCAGCAGCCATGAGGGTGTAAGCCCAACTAATGAAAAACTGTTTTTT. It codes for CASSHEGVSPTNEKLFF.